Presented here are 24 T cell receptor beta chains from one specimen sequenced in a study of B cell selection in AIRE deficiency. The table came from immunoSEQ multiplex PCR; TCRdb's copy has only in-frame clones and leaves some out. The sample yields approximately 19,000 clones, around 97% seen once. The sorted conventional CD4 T cells were gated as CD4+CD127+. Material: conventional CD4+ T cells sorted from PBMCs. These receptor sequences come from a human donor with AIRE deficiency.

J is TRBJ2-7 and V is TRBV13; 8 bases agree with TRBD2. The CDR3 sequence is 15 residues long. V lost 6 bases and J lost 2; bases outside the gene matches: 9. The germline gives CDR1 PRHDT, CDR2 FYEKMQ (reference sequence). The CDR3 reads CASRSGTRGPYEQYF. CDR3 nucleotide sequence: TGTGCCAGCAGATCCGGGACTAGGGGTCCCTACGAGCAGTACTTC.

This clone was detected a few times. This chain links TRBV4-1 with TRBJ1-5, with unresolved D. CDR3 length: 14 residues. Germline CDR1 MGHRA, CDR2 YSYEKL. The V end was cut by 0 bases, the J end by 9 bases, with 12 bases between. CDR3 amino acids: CASSQDEGSRPQHF. CDR3 in DNA: TGCGCCAGCAGCCAAGATGAGGGTTCGAGGCCCCAGCATTTT.

This clone was seen just once. This sequence joins TRBV11-3 and TRBJ1-4, with a weak D call TRBD1 (5 bases). The germline V gene encodes CDR1 SGHNT and CDR2 YENEEA. This CDR3 has 16 residues. V was trimmed by 4 bases and J by 3 bases, leaving 15 bases between them. CDR3 nucleotides: TGTGCCAGCAGCTCCAGAGGGACCGCCCCTAATGAAAAACTGTTTTTT. As protein: CASSSRGTAPNEKLFF.

The chain uses TRBV7-2 and TRBJ2-7; D is possibly TRBD1 (5 bases). CDR1 is SGHTA and CDR2 is FQGNSA in the germline V gene. The CDR3 totals 14 residues. V was cut by 7 bases and J by 6 bases, with 19 bases left in between. DNA for the CDR3: TGTGCCAGCATTCGTATCCCAGGGTCGTCCGAGCAGTACTTC. Its protein product is CASIRIPGSSEQYF.

J is TRBJ2-3 and V is TRBV4-3, with D perhaps TRBD2 (6 bases). Germline V gene data show CDR1 as LGHNA and CDR2 as YSLEER. The V end was cut by 6 bases, the J end by 2 bases, with 9 bases between. CDR3 size: 13 residues. The CDR3 DNA reads TGCGCCAGCAGTCGACTAGACACAGATACGCAGTATTTT. Translated: CASSRLDTDTQYF.

The V and J genes are TRBV11-2 and TRBJ2-6; TRBD1 aligns across 7 bases. The ends lost 6 bases at V and 2 bases at J; junction bases unmatched: 4. The V gene's germline CDR1 is SGHAT and CDR2 FQNNGV. The CDR3 sequence is 15 residues long. CDR3 nucleotides: TGTGCCAGCAGGACGGGACAGACTGGGGCCAACGTCCTGACTTTC. Translation: CASRTGQTGANVLTF.

This chain joins TRBV11-2 and TRBJ2-1; 13 positions agree with TRBD2. V shed 5 bases and J 5 bases; nucleotides not matched to a gene: 3. The CDR3 length is 15 residues. The germline V gene has CDR1 SGHAT and CDR2 FQNNGV. Written as DNA, the CDR3 is TGTGCCAGCAGCCAAGGGACTAGCGGGGACAATGAGCAGTTCTTC. Amino acids: CASSQGTSGDNEQFF.

The V call is TRBV30, the J call TRBJ2-3; 9 nucleotides align to TRBD2. V dropped 0 bases and J dropped 3; count of bases not matched to a gene: 4. This CDR3 is built from 15 residues. Germline V gene data show CDR1 as GTSNPN and CDR2 as SVGIG (reference sequence). In nucleotides, the CDR3 is TGTGCCTGGAGTGTAGGCGGGGGGGAGACAGATACGCAGTATTTT. Amino acid sequence: CAWSVGGGETDTQYF.

The chain recombines TRBV18 with TRBJ2-3; 10 bases map to TRBD1. The V and J ends lost 3 bases and 4 bases, in that order; junction bases with no gene match: 4. This CDR3 comprises 15 residues. CDR1 and CDR2 from the germline V gene are KGHSH and LQKENI. The CDR3 loop reads CASSPSGQGADTQYF. CDR3 coding DNA: TGTGCCAGCTCACCCTCTGGACAGGGGGCAGATACGCAGTATTTT.

This rearrangement joins TRBV7-2 to TRBJ2-7; maybe TRBD1 (5 bases). V shed 2 bases and J shed 0 bases, with 20 bases lying between them. CDR3 length: 18 residues. CDR1 and CDR2 from the germline V gene are SGHTA and FQGNSA. The DNA for the CDR3 is TGTGCCAGCAGCTTAACTCAATGGGGCCCCTCGAGCTCCTACGAGCAGTACTTC. It encodes CASSLTQWGPSSSYEQYF.

CDR3 amino acids: CASSGNSNQPQHF. For the CDR3, the DNA is TGTGCCAGCAGCGGGAATAGCAATCAGCCCCAGCATTTT. The chain links TRBV6-5 to TRBJ1-5, with D unresolved. The V end lost 6 bases, the J end lost 0 bases, and 6 bases lay between the germline ends. This CDR3 comprises 13 residues. From germline, CDR1 is MNHEY and CDR2 SVGAGI.

The gene calls are TRBV18 and TRBJ2-5; the D gene is possibly TRBD1 (6 bases). In germline, CDR1 is KGHSH, CDR2 LQKENI. Trimming shortened V by 3 bases and J by 3 bases, and 11 bases separated the two germline ends. This CDR3 region has 14 residues. CDR3 region: CASSPLDRKETQYF. The DNA of the CDR3 is TGTGCCAGCTCACCTCTGGACAGAAAAGAGACCCAGTACTTC.

This chain links TRBV18 with TRBJ2-7; D might be TRBD1 or TRBD2, each matching 5 bases. V dropped 4 bases and J dropped 2 bases, with 18 bases sitting between them. The germline gives CDR1 KGHSH, CDR2 LQKENI. The CDR3 runs 16 residues. The CDR3 spells CASSHGKWGTTYEQYF. The CDR3 DNA reads as TGTGCCAGCTCACACGGCAAATGGGGGACCACCTACGAGCAGTACTTC.

The V call is TRBV5-6, the J call TRBJ2-3; TRBD2 matches at 10 bases. This CDR3 has 13 amino acids. V lost 4 bases and J lost 8; bases outside the gene matches: 4. CDR1 is SGHDT, CDR2 YYEEEE, per germline. The CDR3 loop reads CASSPSSGGTQYF. CDR3 nucleotides: TGTGCCAGCAGCCCGTCTAGCGGGGGTACGCAGTATTTT. The complete variable domain, with remaining parts taken from reference TRBV5-6 and TRBJ2-3, reads DAGVTQSPTHLIKTRGQQVTLRCSPKSGHDTVSWYQQALGQGPQFIFQYYEEEERQRGNFPDRFSGHQFPNYSSELNVNALLLGDSALYLCASSPSSGGTQYFGPGTRLTVL.

The chain is built from TRBV6-1 and TRBJ1-5, with a possible D match to TRBD1 (5 bases). Germline V gene data show CDR1 as MNHNS and CDR2 as SASEGT. Between the trimmed V and J ends, which lost 5 bases and 3 bases, there was a span of 11 bases. The CDR3 consists of 14 residues. CDR3 nucleotide sequence: TGTGCCAGCAGTCGACGGGACTTCAATCAGCCCCAGCATTTT. It specifies CASSRRDFNQPQHF.

The chain is built from TRBV11-3 and TRBJ2-2, with D perhaps matching TRBD1 (6 bases). V lost 0 bases to trimming and J lost 6 bases, with 14 bases between them. Germline V CDR1 and CDR2: SGHNT, YENEEA. The CDR3 has 16 amino acids. This CDR3 reads CASSLEAGVGSGELFF. CDR3 DNA sequence: TGTGCCAGCAGCTTAGAAGCAGGGGTTGGTTCCGGGGAGCTGTTTTTT.

The chain has TRBV9 and TRBJ2-3; 8 bases line up with TRBD1. Germline assignment: CDR1 SGDLS and CDR2 YYNGEE. The CDR3 totals 16 residues. The V gene end was trimmed by 0 bases and the J gene end by 3 bases; junction bases not matched to a gene: 6. This CDR3 reads CASSVGPGGATDTQYF. CDR3 in DNA: TGTGCCAGCAGCGTAGGTCCAGGGGGCGCGACAGATACGCAGTATTTT.

The chain joins TRBV7-8 to TRBJ2-5; either TRBD1 or TRBD2 may fit D (5 bases each). Germline loops: CDR1 SGHVS, CDR2 FQNEAQ. Deletions cut 3 bases from V and 5 bases from J, with 13 bases between. The CDR3 spans 14 residues. The CDR3 protein is CASSLGTSGETQYF. Here the CDR3 DNA reads TGTGCCAGCAGCTTGGGGACCTCGGGGGAGACCCAGTACTTC.

The chain employs TRBV7-3 and TRBJ1-1; possible D gene TRBD1, 6 bases. Germline V CDR1 and CDR2: SGHTA, FQGTGA. The CDR3 runs to 12 residues. Trimming took 5 bases from V and 8 from J, leaving 12 bases between them. The CDR3 DNA sequence: TGTGCCAGCAGCCCCGGGGGGGCAGAAGCTTTCTTT. Protein product: CASSPGGAEAFF.

As DNA, the CDR3 is TGTGCTAGTGGTTTGATCATAGGGGCAGGGGTGACTGGGGCCAACGTCCTGACTTTC. It codes for CASGLIIGAGVTGANVLTF. The chain couples TRBV12-5 to TRBJ2-6; tentatively, D is TRBD1 (6 bases). Trimming cost V 2 bases and J 2 bases, with 19 bases left between them. Germline values: CDR1 LGHNT, CDR2 FRNRAP. The CDR3 spans 19 residues. The whole variable domain, filled in from reference TRBV12-5 and TRBJ2-6, reads DARVTQTPRHKVTEMGQEVTMRCQPILGHNTVFWYRQTMMQGLELLAYFRNRAPLDDSGMPKDRFSAEMPDATLATLKIQPSEPRDSAVYFCASGLIIGAGVTGANVLTFGAGSRLTVL.

DNA of the CDR3: TGTGCCAGCAGGGACCACAGGGAACCCTACGAGCAGTACTTC. It specifies CASRDHREPYEQYF. This chain links TRBV6-5 with TRBJ2-7, with D maybe TRBD1 (6 bases). The germline V gene has CDR1 MNHEY and CDR2 SVGAGI. V was cut by 6 bases and J by 2 bases, with 14 bases left in between. The CDR3 length is 14 residues.

The chain joins TRBV5-1 to TRBJ2-7; D might be TRBD1 or TRBD2, each matching 6 bases. The ends were cut back, 3 bases at V and 5 bases at J, with 18 bases in the middle. This CDR3 region has 15 residues. Germline CDR1 is SGHRS and CDR2 is YFSETQ. CDR3 sequence reads: CASSSLWQGRNEQYF. The DNA of the CDR3 is TGCGCCAGCAGCTCCCTCTGGCAGGGGAGGAACGAGCAGTACTTC.

The chain recombines TRBV19 with TRBJ1-5; D is uncertain. CDR1 and CDR2 (germline): LNHDA, SQIVND (reference sequence). This CDR3 comprises 14 residues. The V gene lost 5 bases and the J gene lost 0 bases, with 8 bases spanning the gap. The CDR3 DNA is TGTGCCAGTAGTCCGCCGTTTAGCAATCAGCCCCAGCATTTT. Residues: CASSPPFSNQPQHF. Full variable domain (outside the CDR3, taken from reference TRBV19 and TRBJ1-5): DGGITQSPKYLFRKEGQNVTLSCEQNLNHDAMYWYRQDPGQGLRLIYYSQIVNDFQKGDIAEGYSVSREKKESFPLTVTSAQKNPTAFYLCASSPPFSNQPQHFGDGTRLSIL.

The chain couples TRBV7-2 to TRBJ1-2; D unresolved. The V end lost 3 bases, the J end lost 4 bases, and 12 bases lay between the germline ends. The CDR3 is 14 residues long. Germline CDR1 SGHTA, CDR2 FQGNSA. This CDR3 is CASSLEGRGYGYTF. CDR3 DNA: TGTGCCAGCAGCTTGGAAGGACGGGGCTATGGCTACACCTTC.